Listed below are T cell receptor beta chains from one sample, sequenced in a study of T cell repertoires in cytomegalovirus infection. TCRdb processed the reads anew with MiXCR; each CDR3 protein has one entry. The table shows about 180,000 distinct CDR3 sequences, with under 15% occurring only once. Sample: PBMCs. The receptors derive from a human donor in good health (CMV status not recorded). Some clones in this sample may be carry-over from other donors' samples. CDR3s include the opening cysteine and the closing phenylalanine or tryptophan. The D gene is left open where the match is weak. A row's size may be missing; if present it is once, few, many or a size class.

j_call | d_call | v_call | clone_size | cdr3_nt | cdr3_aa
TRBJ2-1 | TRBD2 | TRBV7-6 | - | TGTGCCAGCAGCTTAACTGGCGGGAGTTATCTATACAATGAGCAGTTCTTC | CASSLTGGSYLYNEQFF
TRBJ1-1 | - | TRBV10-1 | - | TGCGCCAGCAGTCCGGACCGATTTGAAGCTTTCTTT | CASSPDRFEAFF
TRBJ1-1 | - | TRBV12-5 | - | TGTGCTAGTGGTCCCCAGGTTAAGAACACTGAAGCTTTCTTT | CASGPQVKNTEAFF
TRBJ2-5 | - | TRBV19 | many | TGTGCCAGTAGTACCGGTAGAATCGCCCAAGAGACCCAGTACTTC | CASSTGRIAQETQYF
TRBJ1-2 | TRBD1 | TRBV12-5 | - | TGTACATACCGGGACAGCAACTATGGCTACACCTTC | CTYRDSNYGYTF
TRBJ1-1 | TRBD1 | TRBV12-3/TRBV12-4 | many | TGTGCCAGCAGTTCCCGGACAGGGGTTCTATCCACTGAAGCTTTCTTT | CASSSRTGVLSTEAFF
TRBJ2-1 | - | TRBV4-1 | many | TGCGCCAGCAGCCAAGCGTCGAGCGGGCTTTACAATGAGCAGTTCTTC | CASSQASSGLYNEQFF
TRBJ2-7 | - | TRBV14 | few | TGTGCCAGCAGCCAAGACGACTACCGCTCCTACGAGCAGTACTTC | CASSQDDYRSYEQYF
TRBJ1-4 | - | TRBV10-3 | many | TGTGCCTCCACCGGGTCCGACGGGAAACTGTTTTTT | CASTGSDGKLFF
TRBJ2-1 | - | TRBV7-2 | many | TGTGCCAGCAGCTTAGCGAATCAGGTGGGCAATGAGCAGTTCTTC | CASSLANQVGNEQFF
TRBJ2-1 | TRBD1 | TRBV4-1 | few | TGCGCCAGCAGTCTCCGGGGACAGGGGGTAAGGAATGAGCAGTTCTTC | CASSLRGQGVRNEQFF
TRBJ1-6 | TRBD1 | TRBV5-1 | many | TGCGCCAGCAGCCGCGACAGGGGCGGTTCACCCCTCCACTTT | CASSRDRGGSPLHF
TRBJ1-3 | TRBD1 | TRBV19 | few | TGTGCCAGTAGTGCAGGGGGCATGAAAAACACCATATATTTT | CASSAGGMKNTIYF
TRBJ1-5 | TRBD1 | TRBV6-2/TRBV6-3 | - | TGTGCCAGCAGTTCGACAGGGATTCCCCAGCATTTT | CASSSTGIPQHF
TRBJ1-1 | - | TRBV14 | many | TGTGCCAGCAGCCACGTCCCCACTGAAGCTTTCTTT | CASSHVPTEAFF
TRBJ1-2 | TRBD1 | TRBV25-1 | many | TGTGCCAGCAGTCCCGGGACAGGTGGCTACACCTTC | CASSPGTGGYTF
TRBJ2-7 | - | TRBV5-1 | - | TGCGCCAGCACAGGGGCTAGCGACTACGAGCAGTACTTC | CASTGASDYEQYF
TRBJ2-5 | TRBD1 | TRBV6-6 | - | TGTGCCAGCAGTTCGGACAGGGTGGACGAGACCCAGTACTTC | CASSSDRVDETQYF
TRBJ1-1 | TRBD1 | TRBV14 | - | TGTGCCAGCAGCCAAGGTCGACAGGGTCGGGACACTGAAGCTTTCTTT | CASSQGRQGRDTEAFF
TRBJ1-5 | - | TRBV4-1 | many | TGCGCCAGCAGCCGCAGCGGGGATTTCGATCAGCCCCAGCATTTT | CASSRSGDFDQPQHF
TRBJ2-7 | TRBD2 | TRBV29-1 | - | TGCAGCGCCAAGACTAGCGGAACTTCGGGGGAGCAGTACTTC | CSAKTSGTSGEQYF
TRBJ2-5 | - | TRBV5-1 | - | TGCGCCAGCAGCTTGGTCGCGGACCAAGAGACCCAGTACTTC | CASSLVADQETQYF
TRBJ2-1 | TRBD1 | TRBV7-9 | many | TGTGCCAGCAGCGCCGGGACAGGGAGGACTGAGCAGTTCTTC | CASSAGTGRTEQFF
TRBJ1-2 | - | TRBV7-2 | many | TGTGCCAGCAGCTTAGGGAGCTATGGCTACACCTTC | CASSLGSYGYTF
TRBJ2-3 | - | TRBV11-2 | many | TGTGCCAGCAGCTCCCATATATCGTCGGCGGCAGATACGCAGTATTTT | CASSSHISSAADTQYF
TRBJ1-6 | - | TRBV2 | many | TGTGCCAGCAGGACCACCGGGACTGAAGGATCACCCCTCCACTTT | CASRTTGTEGSPLHF
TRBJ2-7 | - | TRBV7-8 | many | TGTGCCAGCAGCTTAGAGGGCCCCAGGGAGCAGTACTTC | CASSLEGPREQYF
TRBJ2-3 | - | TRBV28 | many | TGTGCCAGCAGTTTATCGTTATGGGGCACAGATACGCAGTATTTT | CASSLSLWGTDTQYF
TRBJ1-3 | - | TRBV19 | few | TGTGCCAGTAGATTGACAGGAGCTGGAAACACCATATATTTT | CASRLTGAGNTIYF
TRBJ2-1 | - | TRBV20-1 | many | TGCAGTGCTAGAGGGGATTATGAGCAGTTCTTC | CSARGDYEQFF
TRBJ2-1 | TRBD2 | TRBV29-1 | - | TGCAGCGTTGAAGGGGTGGGGACTAGTCGCCATCAGCTAGCGAATGAGCAGTTCTTC | CSVEGVGTSRHQLANEQFF
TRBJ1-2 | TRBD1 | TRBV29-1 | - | TGCAGCGTTGGTGGACAGGGGGCGCAGGGCTATGGCTACACCTTC | CSVGGQGAQGYGYTF
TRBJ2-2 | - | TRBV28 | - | TGTGCCAGCACCTCCCACAGGGTACCCATTTCGAACACCGGGGAGCTGTTTTTT | CASTSHRVPISNTGELFF
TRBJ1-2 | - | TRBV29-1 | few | TGCAGCGTGGGGACACTCCGAGTTGCGGGCGGCTACACCTTC | CSVGTLRVAGGYTF
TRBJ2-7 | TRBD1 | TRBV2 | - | TGTGCCAGCAGTGTGGACAGGGACTACGAGCAGTACTTC | CASSVDRDYEQYF
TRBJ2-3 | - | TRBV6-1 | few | TGTGCCAGCAGTACGGGGGGCGGGTTCACAGATACGCAGTATTTT | CASSTGGGFTDTQYF
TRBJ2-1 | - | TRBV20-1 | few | TGCAGTGCCCCCGTCTACAATGAGCAGTTCTTC | CSAPVYNEQFF
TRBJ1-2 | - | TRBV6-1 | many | TGTGCCAGCAGTCCCGACGGACTATATGGCTACACCTTC | CASSPDGLYGYTF
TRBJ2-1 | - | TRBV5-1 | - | TGCGCCAGCAGCTTGACAGTCCAGGGGACGAACAATGAGCAGTTCTTC | CASSLTVQGTNNEQFF
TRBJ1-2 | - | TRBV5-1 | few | TGCGCCAGCAGCGCGGACAGACGCGGCTACACCTTC | CASSADRRGYTF
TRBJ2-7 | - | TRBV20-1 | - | TGCAGTGCTAGAGAACGGGACGGTTACGAGCAGTACTTC | CSARERDGYEQYF
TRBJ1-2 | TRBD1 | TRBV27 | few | TGTGCCAGCAGTTTCAGGGGGGCTCAGGGTGGCTACACCTTC | CASSFRGAQGGYTF
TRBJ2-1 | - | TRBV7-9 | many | TGTGCCAGCAGCTTGGGCCAGGGGCTCTACAATGAGCAGTTCTTC | CASSLGQGLYNEQFF
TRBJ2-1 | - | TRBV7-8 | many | TGTGCCAGCAGCTTCGGGTCCTACTACAATGAGCAGTTCTTC | CASSFGSYYNEQFF
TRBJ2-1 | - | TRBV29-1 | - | TGCAGCGTTGAAGGCCGGGACAATGAGCAGTTCTTC | CSVEGRDNEQFF
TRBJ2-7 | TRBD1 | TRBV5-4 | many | TGTGCCAGCCGGGACAGCTCCTACGAGCAGTACTTC | CASRDSSYEQYF
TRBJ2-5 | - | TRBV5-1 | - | TGCGCCAGCTGCGAGACAGGGAGGTTGCAAGAGACCCAGTACTTC | CASCETGRLQETQYF
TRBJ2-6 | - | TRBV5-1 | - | TGCGCCAGCAGCCTCCCCCGCTCCTCTGGGGCCAACGTCCTGACTTTC | CASSLPRSSGANVLTF
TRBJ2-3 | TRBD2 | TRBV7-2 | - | TGTGCCAGCAGCTTCACTAGCGGTAGCATAGATACGCAGTATTTT | CASSFTSGSIDTQYF
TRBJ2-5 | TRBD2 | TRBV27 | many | TGTGCCAGCAGTTTCGGGGGGGGCCGTCCAGAGACCCAGTACTTC | CASSFGGGRPETQYF
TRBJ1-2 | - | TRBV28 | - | TGTGCCAGCAGGACAACAGGGACCTATGGCTACACCTTC | CASRTTGTYGYTF
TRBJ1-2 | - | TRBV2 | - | TGTGCCAGCAGCGAATGGGGCAGGGGTAACTATGGCTACACCTTC | CASSEWGRGNYGYTF
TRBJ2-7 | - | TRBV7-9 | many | TGTGCCAGCAGCTCCGACTACTACGAGCAGTACTTC | CASSSDYYEQYF
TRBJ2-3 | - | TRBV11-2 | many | TGTGCCAGCAGCTTGGAGGCTAGCACAGATACGCAGTATTTT | CASSLEASTDTQYF
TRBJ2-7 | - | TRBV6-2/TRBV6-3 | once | TGTGCCAGCAGCCGTGGGAGCGAGCAGTACTTC | CASSRGSEQYF
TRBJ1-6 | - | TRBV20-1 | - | TGCAGTGCTAGGGGCTCTGAAAATTCACCCCTCCACTTT | CSARGSENSPLHF
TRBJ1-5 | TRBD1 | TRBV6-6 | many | TGTGCCAGCAGAGAGAGGGTACAGGGGCTTAATCAGCCCCAGCATTTT | CASRERVQGLNQPQHF